This T cell receptor (beta chain) was documented in a study of post-analysis software for immune sequencing data. Study-wide points: Under the F measure, samples that were prepared in one batch clustered strongly together. Relative to controls, patients with multiple sclerosis showed significantly lower normalized Chao1 diversity. Patients had higher frequencies than controls of roughly five TRBV segments, including TRBV5-6, TRBV5-1 and TRBV20-1.

Researchers reported that TCR beta cDNA libraries carried unique molecular identifiers. TCRdb passed the PCR reads through MiXCR, listing each CDR3 protein once. The repertoire consists of about 810,000 distinct CDR3 sequences, with roughly half occurring once and the leading ten covering 4% to 5.5%. A note on this clonotype: What it binds is not known.

The CDR3 has 16 residues. From germline, CDR1 is SGHVS and CDR2 FNYEAQ. V was cut by 5 bases and J by 4 bases, with 18 bases left in between. The sequenced sample consisted of blood. The source of this sequence is a girl between 5 and 17 years old with multiple sclerosis. The chain has TRBV7-6 and TRBJ2-1; D may be TRBD1 or TRBD2 (5 bases each). Written as DNA, the CDR3 is TGTGCCAGCAGCCTCGCCGGGCCGGGGCCTTACAATGAGCAGTTCTTC. Protein product: CASSLAGPGPYNEQFF.